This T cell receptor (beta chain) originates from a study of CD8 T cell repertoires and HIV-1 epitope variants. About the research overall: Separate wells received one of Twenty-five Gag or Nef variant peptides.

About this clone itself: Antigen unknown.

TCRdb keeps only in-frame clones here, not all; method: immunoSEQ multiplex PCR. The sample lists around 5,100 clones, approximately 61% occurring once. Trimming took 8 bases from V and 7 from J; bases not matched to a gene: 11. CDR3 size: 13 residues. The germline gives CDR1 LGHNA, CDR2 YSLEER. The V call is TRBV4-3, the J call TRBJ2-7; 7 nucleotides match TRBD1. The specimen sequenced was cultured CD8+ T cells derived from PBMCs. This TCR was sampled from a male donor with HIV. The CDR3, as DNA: TGCGCCAGCTCGGCGTCAGGGGGTTGGGAGCAGTACTTC. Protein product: CASSASGGWEQYF.